This T cell receptor beta chain was profiled in a study of blood T cells in healthy people across ages. Overall study results and limits: Both naive CD4+ cell counts and diversity were greater in long-lived donors than in aged donors.

J was trimmed by 9 bases and V by 2 bases; bases with no gene match: 14. CDR1 is SGHRS and CDR2 is YFSETQ in the germline V gene. This CDR3 spans 16 amino acids. This clonotype came up once. Its target is not known. Primers used in a second PCR of roughly 6 to 11 cycles were a sample-barcoded 5' primer and a J-beta primer mix. TCRdb ran MiXCR on the 5' RACE reads and lists one entry per CDR3 protein. The top ten clones hold just over 15% of a sample with about 650,000 distinct CDR3 sequences, around 32% of them seen once. The TCR was taken from a woman of 80 years or more in good health. Sample: blood. V and J are TRBV5-1 and TRBJ2-1; TRBD1 matches 7 bases. The CDR3 DNA reads TGCGCCAGCAGCTTAAAAAGACAGGGTAGAAAGAGTGAGCAGTTCTTC. Protein product: CASSLKRQGRKSEQFF.